Sequencing of this T cell receptor (beta chain) was carried out in a study of human T cells and chemical hapten exposure. On the study more broadly: Small discrepancies in pooled library volume mainly accounted for the varying TCR yields per sample. Regarding the study as a whole: DPC sensitization produced no change in TCRs with frequency above 1 in 1000.

Time point here: pre-sensitization, week 0. The treatment: therapeutic diphenylcyclopropenone sensitization with weekly scalp DPC. Unique molecular identifiers were affixed to discrete cDNA molecules within the library. TCRdb passed the RACE reads through MiXCR, listing each CDR3 protein once. The sample includes tens of thousands of distinct CDR3 sequences, approximately 7% of them seen just once. V was pared by 6 bases and J by 0 bases, with 12 bases between. This CDR3 region has 16 residues. Per germline, CDR1 MNHEY and CDR2 SVGAGI. This clonotype was seen ten or more times. The antigen remains unidentified.

The V gene is TRBV6-5, the J gene TRBJ2-6, with D perhaps TRBD1 (5 bases). The TCR comes from a woman aged 25 to 39 with alopecia areata. Some clones in this sample may be carry-over from other donors' samples. The sequences come from whole blood, collected in connection with sensitization to the hapten diphenylcyclopropenone (DPC). As DNA, the CDR3 is TGTGCCAGCAGCTTAGGACAATCCTCTGGGGCCAACGTCCTGACTTTC. It translates to CASSLGQSSGANVLTF.